This T cell receptor beta chain derives from a study of T cell clones after liver transplantation (dated by TCRdb to between 2017 and 2020). Looking at the study overall: ITN030ST, the source of the samples, was a randomized trial that attempted immunosuppression withdrawal within 2 years of liver transplantation. Subjects received no induction therapy and standard immunosuppression until randomization at 12-24 months post-transplant. Donor-reactive T cell clones were identified by TCRbeta sequencing after a pre-transplant mixed lymphocyte reaction and then tracked in post-transplant blood. Of the eight recipients, three were HCV-positive, while the remaining recipients had been transplanted for non-autoimmune, non-viral indications. The studied cohort comprised 8 liver transplant recipients, 3 classified as tolerant and 5 as non-tolerant. Blood samples were collected pre-transplant, then pre-randomization ahead of withdrawal, and finally post-randomization once withdrawal had either been completed or failed. To count as tolerant, a recipient had to stay completely off immunosuppression for at least one year without liver enzymes climbing beyond twice the upper limit of normal. Third party-reactive TCRbeta sequences from pre-transplant MLRs were also identified as an antigen-independent comparator for donor-reactive sequences.

From the cysteine up to the phenylalanine, the CDR3 has a length of 12 residues. Only the CDR3 DNA is retained, 36 bases long and in frame from the first base. V drops 11 bases and J drops 1 base, leaving 11 bases in between. The germline V gene (reference sequence) provides CDR1 LNHDA and CDR2 SQIVND. High-throughput TCRbeta CDR3 sequencing of frozen genomic DNA was performed by immunoSEQ, with PCR amplification, mapping, bias correction and internal controls included. The published analysis was carried out like this. Productive rearrangements were kept, and unique TCRbeta sequences were defined by CDR3 nucleotide sequence plus V and J gene. A sequence counted as donor-reactive only if the sequence showed at least 5-fold expansion in CFSE-low cells compared with unstimulated pre-transplant cells and had a frequency of at least 0.01%. Per-subject minimum frequency thresholds, based on the lowest-template unstimulated sample, ensured at least 90% detection power. Jensen-Shannon divergence between the top 1000 TCRbeta sequences post- versus pre-transplant served as the measure of repertoire turnover. Two-sided Fisher's exact tests were used to test for changes in how often donor-reactive sequences were detected. This is the immuneACCESS table as TCRdb keeps it, with only in-frame sequences that have V and J called. A part of the clones is gone; compared with another copy, unresolved V genes explain less than half, and the rest is unexplained. V, J and clone size derive from that table, while D and trimming were established from the DNA sequence. The sample contains around 60,000 clones, about 64% of them found a single time. The ten largest clones take up about 15% of the sample.

What the work shows at the level of the full study, not this receptor alone: In most of the 8 subjects, circulating donor-reactive CD4 TCRbeta sequences decreased significantly after transplant, regardless of tolerance or HCV status. Donor-reactive sequences declined more than third party-reactive ones, suggesting partial antigen-specific deletion unrelated to withdrawal success. Once repertoire turnover was taken into account, donor-reactive detection showed a significant reduction for CD4 in 7 of 8 subjects and for CD8 in 8 of 8. Since no allograft tissue specimens were available, donor-reactive T cells may have migrated into the graft instead of being deleted. The conclusions were preliminary, being limited by small, heterogeneous patient numbers and by non-standardized post-transplant time points. Low numbers of available donor cells limited the measurable donor-reactive repertoire in a couple of subjects.

The time point label, read with the paper, signifies: pre-transplant. Unstimulated PBMCs, after thawing, were stained for CD3, CD4 and CD8 and then FACS-sorted into CD3+CD4+ and CD3+CD8+ populations. Randomization to immunosuppression withdrawal applied to every one of the 8 studied subjects. Genomic DNA was isolated with the Qiagen DNeasy Blood and Tissue Kit. On this clone itself: Its antigen has not been determined. Base-call qualities are not available, and no considerably larger clone is one nucleotide away.

The specimen was CD4+ T cells from blood, collected before liver transplant. The sequence was obtained from a human donor who received a liver transplant. The chain is made from TRBV19 and TRBJ1-1; TRBD1 might be the D gene, on 6 matching bases. The DNA sequence follows: TGTGCCGCGACACAGGGGAACACTGAAGCTTTCTTT. Translated, this is CAATQGNTEAFF.